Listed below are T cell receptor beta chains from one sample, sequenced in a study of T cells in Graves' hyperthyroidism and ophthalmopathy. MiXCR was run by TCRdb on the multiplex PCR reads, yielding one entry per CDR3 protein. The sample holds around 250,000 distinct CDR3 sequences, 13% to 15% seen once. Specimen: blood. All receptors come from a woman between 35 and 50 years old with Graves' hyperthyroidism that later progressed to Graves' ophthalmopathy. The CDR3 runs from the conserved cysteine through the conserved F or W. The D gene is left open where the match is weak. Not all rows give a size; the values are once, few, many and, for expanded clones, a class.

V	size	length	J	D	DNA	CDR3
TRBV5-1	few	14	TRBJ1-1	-	TGCGCCAGCAGCTTGGAATTCGGGAAACCAGAAGCTTTCTTT	CASSLEFGKPEAFF
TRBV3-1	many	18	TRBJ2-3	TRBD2	TGTGCCAGCAGCCAAGGACTAGCGGGAGGCGTATACACAGATACGCAGTATTTT	CASSQGLAGGVYTDTQYF
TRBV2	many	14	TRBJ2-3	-	TGTGCCGGCCGAGCGGACTACAGCACAGATACGCAGTATTTT	CAGRADYSTDTQYF
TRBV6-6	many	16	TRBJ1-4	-	TGTGCCAGCAGTTACTCCCACAGGCGGGTTAATGAAAAACTGTTTTTT	CASSYSHRRVNEKLFF
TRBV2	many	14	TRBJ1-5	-	TGTGCCAGCAGTCAAGACGGGCAGGATCAGCCCCAGCATTTT	CASSQDGQDQPQHF
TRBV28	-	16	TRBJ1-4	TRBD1	TGTGCCAGCAGTTTACTACAGGGGGCAACTAATGAAAAACTGTTTTTT	CASSLLQGATNEKLFF
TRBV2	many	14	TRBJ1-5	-	TGTGCCAGCAGTGAGGAACGGGGGAATCAGCCCCAGCATTTT	CASSEERGNQPQHF
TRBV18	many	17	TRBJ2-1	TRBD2	TGTGCCAGCTCACCACCCCTTAGCGGGAGCTCCTACAATGAGCAGTTCTTC	CASSPPLSGSSYNEQFF
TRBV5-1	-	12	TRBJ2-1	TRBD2	TGCGCCAGCAGCATGTACCGGGAGGTCCTGTTCTTC	CASSMYREVLFF
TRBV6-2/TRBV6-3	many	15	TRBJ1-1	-	TGTGCCAGCAGGGCCAGGTCTTATGATAGCACTGAAGCTTTCTTT	CASRARSYDSTEAFF
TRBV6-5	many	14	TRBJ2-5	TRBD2	TGTGCCAGCAGTTCCTGGACTAGCCGAGAGACCCAGTACTTC	CASSSWTSRETQYF
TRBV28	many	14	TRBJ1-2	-	TGTGCCAGCAGAGGACGCAGGGGCGTGCATGGCTACACCTTC	CASRGRRGVHGYTF
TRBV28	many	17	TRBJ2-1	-	TGTGCCAGCAGTTTATGGGCACCGTGGCAGCCAAACAATGAGCAGTTCTTC	CASSLWAPWQPNNEQFF
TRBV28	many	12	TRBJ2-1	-	TGTGCCAGCAGCCGAGAAGACAATGAGCAGTTCTTC	CASSREDNEQFF
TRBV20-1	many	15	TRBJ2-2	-	TGCAGTGCAAGAGGTCCAGGGCGGAACACCGGGGAGCTGTTTTTT	CSARGPGRNTGELFF
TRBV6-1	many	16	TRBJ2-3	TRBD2	TGTGCCAGCAGTCCCGCGGGGGGGGGATCGGGGGATACGCAGTATTTT	CASSPAGGGSGDTQYF
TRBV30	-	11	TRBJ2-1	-	TGTGCCTGGAGCGAAGGGTCAGAGCAGTTCTTC	CAWSEGSEQFF
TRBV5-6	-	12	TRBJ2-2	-	TGTGCCAGCAGCACCTGGGCTGGGGAGCTGTTTTTT	CASSTWAGELFF
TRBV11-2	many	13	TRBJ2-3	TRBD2	TGTGCCAGCAGCCGGCCGGGGGGAGATACGCAGTATTTT	CASSRPGGDTQYF
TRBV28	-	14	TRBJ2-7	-	TGTGCCAGCAGTCAGACCGGGACCGGCTTCAAGCAGTACTTC	CASSQTGTGFKQYF
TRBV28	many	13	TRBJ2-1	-	TGTGCCACCAGCCCGGGATCCTACAATGAGCAGTTCTTC	CATSPGSYNEQFF